Sequencing of this T cell receptor beta chain was carried out in a study of T cells in localized non-small cell lung cancer. V was clipped by 3 bases and J by 7 bases, with 16 bases between them. CDR1 SGHDT and CDR2 YYEEEE come from the germline V gene. This CDR3 has 14 amino acids. Method: immunoSEQ multiplex PCR; TCRdb's copy keeps in-frame clones and lacks some. The sample records 40,000 to 60,000 clones, 80% to 85% being singletons. Sequencing used peripheral blood mononuclear cells, obtained before any cancer treatment. V gene TRBV5-6 combines with J gene TRBJ2-5; D is uncertain. This TCR was sampled from a man aged 35-69 years with stage III lung adenocarcinoma. CDR3 coding DNA: TGTGCCAGCAGCTGGCGACCAAACGATAGGACCCAGTACTTC. As protein: CASSWRPNDRTQYF.